One and the same sample provided the 29 T cell receptor beta chains below, sequenced in a study of cytomegalovirus exposure and HLA in healthy donors. PCR employed 60 Vbeta and 13 Jbeta primers. Using immunoSEQ multiplex PCR, the repertoire was profiled, and TCRdb retains in-frame clones only, with some absent. The table shows more than 85,000 clones, with roughly 80% occurring only once. The sample comprised PBMCs. The receptors originated from a woman aged 45-60 years in good health and CMV-seropositive.

The chain recombines TRBV2 with TRBJ2-5; D is uncertain. CDR1 SNHLY and CDR2 FYNNEI come from the germline V gene. The CDR3 loop spans 12 amino acids. Between the trimmed V and J ends, which lost 4 bases and 4 bases, there was a span of 7 bases. The CDR3: CASSVQAETQYF. CDR3 nucleotides: TGTGCCAGCAGTGTGCAGGCAGAGACCCAGTACTTC. The variable domain in full, with the rest retrieved from reference TRBV2 and TRBJ2-5, is EPEVTQTPSHQVTQMGQEVILRCVPISNHLYFYWYRQILGQKVEFLVSFYNNEISEKSEIFDDQFSVERPDGSNFTLKIRSTKLEDSAMYFCASSVQAETQYFGPGTRLLVL.

V and J are TRBV2 and TRBJ2-7; 10 bases line up with TRBD2. Germline CDR1 SNHLY, CDR2 FYNNEI. The CDR3 has 13 amino acids. The J segment lost 7 bases and the V segment lost 5 bases, leaving 5 bases of the junction unmatched. CDR3 sequence reads: CASSTSGTGEQYF. CDR3 bases: TGTGCCAGCAGTACTAGCGGGACGGGGGAGCAGTACTTC.

A few counts support this clone. The genes are TRBV4-2 and TRBJ1-4; D is unclear. The length of the CDR3 is 17 residues. CDR1 and CDR2 from the germline V gene are LGHNA and YNFKEQ. The germline V and J ends were trimmed by 0 bases and 0 bases, with 11 bases remaining between them. The DNA for the CDR3 is TGTGCCAGCAGCCAAGAGAGGGTCATCGCAACTAATGAAAAACTGTTTTTT. Its protein product is CASSQERVIATNEKLFF.

V and J are TRBV21-1 and TRBJ2-6; TRBD1, the table's D call, lacks a check against the DNA. TRBV21-1 corresponds to a pseudogene. This CDR3 spans 18 amino acids. CDR3 region: CASYSGDQWHSGANVLTF. The CDR3 DNA is TGTGCCAGCTACTCAGGGGACCAGTGGCACTCTGGGGCCAACGTCCTGACTTTC.

The chain has TRBV18 and TRBJ2-2, with 13 bases lining up with TRBD2. The CDR3 covers 17 residues. V shed 4 bases and J 7 bases; nucleotides not matched to a gene: 9. Germline V gene sequence: CDR1 KGHSH, CDR2 LQKENI. The CDR3 sequence: CASSQGLAGEKIGELFF. The CDR3 DNA reads TGTGCCAGCTCACAAGGACTAGCGGGAGAAAAGATCGGGGAGCTGTTTTTT.

The chain is built from TRBV18 and TRBJ1-5, with D perhaps TRBD1 (5 bases). The CDR3 covers 15 residues. CDR1 KGHSH and CDR2 LQKENI come from the germline V gene. V shed 0 bases and J shed 4 bases, with 10 bases lying between them. Here the CDR3 reads CASSPPTVSNQPQHF. The CDR3 bases are TGTGCCAGCTCACCACCGACAGTCTCTAATCAGCCCCAGCATTTT. The variable domain in full, with the rest retrieved from reference TRBV18 and TRBJ1-5, is NAGVMQNPRHLVRRRGQEARLRCSPMKGHSHVYWYRQLPEEGLKFMVYLQKENIIDESGMPKERFSAEFPKEGPSILRIQQVVRGDSAAYFCASSPPTVSNQPQHFGDGTRLSIL.

The genes are TRBV7-9 and TRBJ2-7; tentatively, D is TRBD2 (6 bases). CDR1 and CDR2 from the germline V gene are SEHNR and FQNEAQ (reference sequence). V shed 4 bases and J shed 9 bases, with 25 bases lying between them. The CDR3 is 16 residues long. The chain's CDR3 is CASSSAGTRISGVQYF. The CDR3 DNA reads as TGTGCCAGCAGCTCCGCCGGGACCCGCATATCGGGGGTGCAGTACTTC.

V and J are TRBV6-5 and TRBJ2-7; possible D gene TRBD1, 6 bases. The CDR3 has 15 residues. Trimming took 5 bases from V and 3 from J, leaving 17 bases between them. Germline-derived CDR1 and CDR2 are MNHEY and SVGAGI. The CDR3 loop is CASSPPGHRSYEQYF. The CDR3 DNA reads TGTGCCAGCAGTCCTCCGGGACATAGAAGCTACGAGCAGTACTTC.

The chain recombines TRBV14 with TRBJ1-2, with D unresolved. Deletions cut 4 bases from V and 4 bases from J, with 10 bases between. This CDR3 has 13 amino acids. The germline CDR1 and CDR2 sequences are SGHDN and FVKESK. The CDR3 bases are TGTGCCAGCAGCCCTTCACGGGGCTATGGCTACACCTTC. Its protein is CASSPSRGYGYTF.

The V call is TRBV2, the J call TRBJ2-3; TRBD2 agrees at 9 bases. From germline, CDR1 is SNHLY and CDR2 FYNNEI. CDR3 length: 13 residues. V shed 6 bases and J 6 bases; nucleotides not matched to a gene: 4. CDR3 residues: CASRAGGRDTQYF. The DNA of the CDR3 is TGTGCCAGCAGGGCGGGGGGGCGGGATACGCAGTATTTT. Using reference TRBV2 and TRBJ2-3 for the parts outside the CDR3, the full variable domain is EPEVTQTPSHQVTQMGQEVILRCVPISNHLYFYWYRQILGQKVEFLVSFYNNEISEKSEIFDDQFSVERPDGSNFTLKIRSTKLEDSAMYFCASRAGGRDTQYFGPGTRLTVL.

This rearrangement joins TRBV7-9 to TRBJ2-1; tentatively, D is TRBD2 (6 bases). V lost 1 base to trimming and J lost 7 bases, with 11 bases between them. The V gene's germline CDR1 is SEHNR and CDR2 FQNEAQ (reference sequence). This CDR3 contains 14 residues. CDR3 loop: CASSLEGLGNEQFF. The CDR3 bases are TGTGCCAGCAGCTTAGAGGGACTGGGGAATGAGCAGTTCTTC.

The gene calls are TRBV5-6 and TRBJ2-1, with TRBD2 identical over 13 bases. Germline V gene data show CDR1 as SGHDT and CDR2 as YYEEEE. There are 17 residues in the CDR3. After removal of 2 bases from V and 7 bases from J, the junction contained 9 bases not matched to a gene. The CDR3 DNA reads TGTGCCAGCAGCTTTAGTTTAGGACTAGCGGGAGTAAATGAGCAGTTCTTC. Its translation: CASSFSLGLAGVNEQFF.

This rearrangement joins TRBV27 to TRBJ1-1; D gene unclear. Trimming removed 0 bases from V and 0 bases from J, with 5 bases in between. The CDR3 has 14 residues. The germline gives CDR1 MNHEY, CDR2 SMNVEV (reference sequence). The CDR3 spells CASSLSQVNTEAFF. In DNA, the CDR3 is TGTGCCAGCAGTTTATCGCAGGTGAACACTGAAGCTTTCTTT.

The chain combines TRBV7-9 with TRBJ2-7; a possible D gene is TRBD2 (5 bases). This CDR3 contains 14 residues. Germline V gene sequence: CDR1 SEHNR, CDR2 FQNEAQ (reference sequence). Trimming shortened V by 5 bases and J by 10 bases, and 21 bases separated the two germline ends. The CDR3 reads CASSQALGSGDQYF. CDR3 bases: TGTGCCAGCAGCCAGGCCCTAGGTTCCGGGGATCAGTACTTC. Full variable domain (rest looked up from reference TRBV7-9 and TRBJ2-7): DTGVSQNPRHKITKRGQNVTFRCDPISEHNRLYWYRQTLGQGPEFLTYFQNEAQLEKSRLLSDRFSAERPKGSFSTLEIQRTEQGDSAMYLCASSQALGSGDQYFGPGTRLTVT.

The J gene is TRBJ2-1, the V gene TRBV5-1, with 10 bases aligning to TRBD2. The trim removed 4 bases at V and 2 bases at J, leaving 3 bases unmatched. CDR3 size: 15 residues. The V gene's germline CDR1 is SGHRS and CDR2 YFSETQ. CDR3 sequence (DNA): TGCGCCAGCAGCCTAGCGGGAGAGACCTACAATGAGCAGTTCTTC. It encodes CASSLAGETYNEQFF.

The chain has TRBV27 and TRBJ2-7; 10 bases align to TRBD2. Losses at the gene ends were 6 bases for V and 6 bases for J; bases not matched to a gene: 11. The CDR3 runs to 15 residues. Germline V CDR1 and CDR2: MNHEY, SMNVEV (reference sequence). In DNA form, the CDR3 reads TGTGCCAGCAGCGGAACCCTAGCGGGAGTTTCCGAGCAGTACTTC. The encoded protein is CASSGTLAGVSEQYF.

The chain recombines TRBV4-2 with TRBJ2-7; D remains ambiguous. The germline V gene has CDR1 LGHNA and CDR2 YNFKEQ. Trimming took off 0 bases at V and 3 bases at J, with 12 bases between the two ends. This CDR3 has 15 residues. As DNA, the CDR3 is TGTGCCAGCAGCCAAGAGGTAGTGGTCGACTACGAGCAGTACTTC. Translation: CASSQEVVVDYEQYF.

The gene calls are TRBV5-1 and TRBJ1-4, with 10 bases aligning to TRBD1. V shed 0 bases and J 8 bases; nucleotides not matched to a gene: 1. Germline-derived CDR1 and CDR2 are SGHRS and YFSETQ. The CDR3 is 14 amino acids. The DNA for the CDR3 is TGCGCCAGCAGCTTGGGGGGACAGGGGGAAAAACTGTTTTTT. It is translated as CASSLGGQGEKLFF.

The chain is built from TRBV10-3 and TRBJ2-5; TRBD2 is a possible D gene (5 bases). CDR3 length: 14 residues. From germline, CDR1 is ENHRY and CDR2 SYGVKD. Trimming removed 3 bases from V and 4 bases from J, with 12 bases in between. Here the CDR3 reads CAISEYRGAETQYF. The CDR3 coding sequence is TGTGCCATCAGTGAATATCGGGGAGCAGAGACCCAGTACTTC.

J is TRBJ2-7 and V is TRBV5-4; the D gene is possibly TRBD1 (5 bases). This CDR3 is 14 amino acids long. With 7 bases removed from V and 3 bases from J, the gap between germline ends came to 17 bases. Germline-derived CDR1 and CDR2 are SGHNT and YYREEE (reference sequence). CDR3 amino acids: CASSSRGLDYEQYF. CDR3 nucleotides: TGTGCCAGCTCAAGTAGGGGCTTAGACTACGAGCAGTACTTC.

The table lists this clone with a few counts. The V call is TRBV27, the J call TRBJ2-2, with 7 bases that match TRBD1. The V and J ends lost 5 bases and 1 base, in that order; junction bases with no gene match: 4. The germline CDR1 and CDR2 sequences are MNHEY and SMNVEV (reference sequence). The CDR3 runs to 15 residues. CDR3 loop: CASSLRTGNTGELFF. The CDR3 DNA reads TGTGCCAGCAGTCTCCGGACAGGGAACACCGGGGAGCTGTTTTTT.

The chain is built from TRBV18 and TRBJ1-4; 8 positions agree with TRBD1. CDR1 and CDR2 (germline): KGHSH, LQKENI. The trim removed 3 bases at V and 8 bases at J, leaving 11 bases unmatched. The CDR3 covers 16 residues. The CDR3 DNA reads as TGTGCCAGCTCACCCTATCCGGACAGGGCGGAAGAAAAACTGTTTTTT. It codes for CASSPYPDRAEEKLFF.

This rearrangement joins TRBV6-4 to TRBJ1-2; possibly TRBD1 for D (5 bases). V lost 7 bases and J 5 bases, leaving 20 bases between the germline ends. The CDR3 covers 15 residues. CDR1 is MRHNA and CDR2 is SNTAGT in the germline V gene. This CDR3 is CASKVEAGVGYGYTF. The CDR3 bases are TGTGCCAGCAAGGTAGAGGCGGGGGTCGGTTATGGCTACACCTTC.

The chain is built from TRBV2 and TRBJ2-1; D is undetermined. The germline V gene has CDR1 SNHLY and CDR2 FYNNEI. The V gene lost 5 bases and the J gene lost 7 bases, with 6 bases spanning the gap. The CDR3 totals 11 residues. The CDR3 here is CASSSRNEQFF. The CDR3 DNA follows: TGTGCCAGCAGTTCTAGAAATGAGCAGTTCTTC. The full variable domain, rest sourced from reference TRBV2 and TRBJ2-1, is EPEVTQTPSHQVTQMGQEVILRCVPISNHLYFYWYRQILGQKVEFLVSFYNNEISEKSEIFDDQFSVERPDGSNFTLKIRSTKLEDSAMYFCASSSRNEQFFGPGTRLTVL.

The chain joins TRBV2 to TRBJ2-7; 10 bases are a match to TRBD1. From germline, CDR1 is SNHLY and CDR2 FYNNEI. V lost 6 bases, J lost 7 bases, and 6 bases stayed unmatched. The CDR3 covers 13 residues. This CDR3 is CASRRQGAREQYF. DNA of the CDR3: TGTGCCAGCAGGCGACAGGGGGCGCGGGAGCAGTACTTC.

The V call is TRBV25-1, the J call TRBJ1-2; 8 bases map to TRBD1. CDR1 MGHDK and CDR2 SYGVNS come from the germline V gene. Losses at the gene ends were 3 bases for V and 4 bases for J; bases not matched to a gene: 4. CDR3 length: 14 residues. CDR3 protein: CASSDWTGPYGYTF. CDR3 nucleotide sequence: TGTGCCAGCAGTGATTGGACAGGGCCCTATGGCTACACCTTC.

The CDR3: CASGLRAGGTDTQYF. In nucleotides, the CDR3 is TGCGCCAGCGGCCTTCGGGCGGGAGGGACAGATACGCAGTATTTT. J is TRBJ2-3 and V is TRBV5-1, with 9 bases matching TRBD2. This CDR3 region has 15 residues. CDR1 SGHRS and CDR2 YFSETQ come from the germline V gene. V lost 7 bases and J lost 3; bases outside the gene matches: 9.

The rearrangement uses TRBV10-3 and TRBJ1-2, with D hard to call. The CDR3 covers 12 residues. V was clipped by 7 bases and J by 4 bases, with 10 bases between them. Germline CDR1 is ENHRY and CDR2 is SYGVKD. The CDR3 spells CAINDQIYGYTF. CDR3 sequence (DNA): TGTGCCATCAATGATCAAATCTATGGCTACACCTTC.

Worth noting for this clone: One junction end disagrees with the germline gene, perhaps due to a read error. The V gene is TRBV11-2, the J gene TRBJ2-5, with D tentatively TRBD1 (5 bases). Germline CDR1 reads SGHAT; CDR2 reads FQNNGV. The CDR3 sequence is 15 residues long. The CDR3 region has the DNA TGTGCCAGCAGCTTAATGCAGGCAGGGATGGAGACCCGGTACTTC. This sequence encodes CASSLMQAGMETRYF. The variable domain in full, completed from reference TRBV11-2 and TRBJ2-5, reads EAGVAQSPRYKIIEKRQSVAFWCNPISGHATLYWYQQILGQGPKLLIQFQNNGVVDDSQLPKDRFSAERLKGVDSTLKIQPAKLEDSAVYLCASSLMQAGMETRYFGPGTRLLVL.